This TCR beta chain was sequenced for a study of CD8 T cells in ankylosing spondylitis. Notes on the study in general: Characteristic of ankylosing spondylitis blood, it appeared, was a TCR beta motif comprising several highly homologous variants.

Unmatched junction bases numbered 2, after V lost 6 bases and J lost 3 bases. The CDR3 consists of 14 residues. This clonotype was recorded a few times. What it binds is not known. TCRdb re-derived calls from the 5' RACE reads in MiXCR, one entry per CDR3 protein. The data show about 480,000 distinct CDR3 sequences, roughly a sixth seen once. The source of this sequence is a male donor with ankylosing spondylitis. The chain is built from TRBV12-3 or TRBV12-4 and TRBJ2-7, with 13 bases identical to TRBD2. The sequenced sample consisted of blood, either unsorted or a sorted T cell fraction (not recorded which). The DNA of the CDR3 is TGTGCCAGCAGACTAGCGGGAGGGCTCTACGAGCAGTACTTC. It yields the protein CASRLAGGLYEQYF.